One and the same sample provided the 10 T cell receptor beta chains below, sequenced in a study of control samples from healthy donors and cancer patients (TCRdb year 2020). The receptor library was made with the immunoSEQ multiplex PCR assay. TCRdb obtained this table from immuneACCESS and retained in-frame rearrangements with V and J assigned. These tables miss some clones; where compared with another copy, unresolved V genes account for less than half of the shortfall, and the remainder is unexplained. Present in this sample are over 75,000 clones, roughly four fifths of which were seen just once. Jointly, the top ten make up 2% of the sample. Sequencing was done on a sample of blood. The receptors derive from a man in his 60s in good health.

The chain is built from TRBV5-4 and TRBJ1-3; maybe TRBD1 (5 bases). V lost 4 bases and J 0 bases, leaving 11 bases between the germline ends. The CDR3 totals 15 residues. The germline gives CDR1 SGHNT, CDR2 YYREEE (reference sequence). This CDR3 reads CASSRGTVSGNTIYF. The CDR3 DNA reads as TGTGCCAGCAGCCGGGGGACCGTCTCTGGAAACACCATATATTTT.

The J gene is TRBJ2-3, the V gene TRBV13, with a possible D match to TRBD2 (6 bases). CDR3 length: 16 residues. Between the trimmed V and J ends, which lost 3 bases and 1 base, there was a span of 14 bases. Germline assignment: CDR1 PRHDT and CDR2 FYEKMQ (reference sequence). The CDR3 sequence is CASSLKGGARTDTQYF. The CDR3 bases are TGTGCCAGCAGCTTGAAAGGCGGGGCTCGCACAGATACGCAGTATTTT.

The rearrangement links TRBV3-1 (or the pseudogene TRBV3-2) to TRBJ2-1, with 8 bases aligning to TRBD1. CDR1 LGHDT and CDR2 YNNKEL come from the germline V gene (reference sequence). V shed 0 bases and J 6 bases; nucleotides not matched to a gene: 4. This CDR3 is built from 15 residues. The CDR3 nucleotides read TGTGCCAGCAGCCAAGATATGACAGGGGTCAATGAGCAGTTCTTC. Encoded protein: CASSQDMTGVNEQFF.

This chain uses TRBV4-1 with TRBJ2-1; D is possibly TRBD1 or TRBD2 (5 bases each). The V gene's germline CDR1 is MGHRA and CDR2 YSYEKL. The CDR3 is made up of 14 amino acids. V was pared by 6 bases and J by 9 bases, with 18 bases between. Written as DNA, the CDR3 is TGCGCCAGCAGATCCCCCACTAGTGGGGCTGAGCAGTTCTTC. This translates into CASRSPTSGAEQFF.

This chain uses TRBV7-9 with TRBJ2-1, with 9 bases fitting TRBD2. The ends lost 2 bases at V and 8 bases at J; junction bases unmatched: 10. This CDR3 has 16 residues. From germline, CDR1 is SEHNR and CDR2 FQNEAQ (reference sequence). The CDR3 sequence: CASSLWPSGVWDEQFF. CDR3 DNA sequence: TGTGCCAGCAGCTTATGGCCTAGCGGGGTTTGGGATGAGCAGTTCTTC.

V gene TRBV7-7 combines with J gene TRBJ1-1; perhaps TRBD1 as D (5 bases). V shed 5 bases and J shed 4 bases, with 20 bases lying between them. CDR1 and CDR2 from the germline V gene are SSHAT and FNYEAQ (reference sequence). The CDR3 runs 16 residues. The DNA for the CDR3 is TGTGCCAGCAGCGCCAGGGAGTCTTCGGGCGGCACTGAAGCTTTCTTT. Its protein is CASSARESSGGTEAFF.

The chain recombines TRBV11-3 with TRBJ1-4; D gene ambiguous. This CDR3 is 16 amino acids long. V was clipped by 0 bases and J by 8 bases, with 16 bases between them. Germline CDR1 and CDR2: SGHNT and YENEEA. The CDR3, as DNA: TGTGCCAGCAGCTTAGATGATATGACGATAAGGGAAAAACTGTTTTTT. This codes for CASSLDDMTIREKLFF.

The V and J genes are TRBV7-8 and TRBJ1-2, with D possibly TRBD1 on 6 matching bases. There are 18 residues in the CDR3. V lost 0 bases, J lost 6 bases, and 23 bases lay in between. Germline lookup yields CDR1 SGHVS and CDR2 FQNEAQ. The CDR3 region has the DNA TGTGCCAGCAGCTTAGCCACGGGACACCAGAAATTGGGCGATGGCTACACCTTC. This codes for CASSLATGHQKLGDGYTF.

This chain joins TRBV24-1 and TRBJ2-1; tentatively, D is TRBD1 (7 bases). The CDR3 is 16 residues long. The V gene's germline CDR1 is KGHDR and CDR2 SFDVKD. Trimming shortened V by 4 bases and J by 0 bases, and 12 bases separated the two germline ends. DNA of the CDR3: TGTGCCACCAGTGACATGCAGGGGGGCTCCTACAATGAGCAGTTCTTC. Protein product: CATSDMQGGSYNEQFF.

The CDR3 DNA follows: TGTGCCAGCTCCTCAGGAATTAACTATGGCTACACCTTC. It yields the protein CASSSGINYGYTF. The V and J genes are TRBV6-5 and TRBJ1-2; no clear D gene. The germline gives CDR1 MNHEY, CDR2 SVGAGI. The CDR3 extends over 13 amino acids. V was trimmed by 8 bases and J by 1 base, leaving 11 bases between them.